The rows below give T cell receptor beta chains drawn from one sample of a study of shared clonotypes between healthy human individuals. The method was immunoSEQ multiplex PCR; TCRdb's version includes in-frame clones alone and lacks a portion of them. The repertoire holds 1.5 million to 2.5 million clones, with over 85% as singletons. Sequenced material: naive CD8+ T cells sorted from blood. The receptors derive from a man aged 18-30 years in good health. Both conserved end residues are part of each CDR3. A D gene is named only where the DNA matches it firmly. The size entry is marked missing in some rows and otherwise reads once, few, many or a size class.

TRBJ1-5	-	TRBV6-1	-	TGTGCCAGCAGTGAAGCGTGGACACCTAATCAGCCCCAGCATTTT	CASSEAWTPNQPQHF
TRBJ1-1	-	TRBV19	-	TGTGCCAGTAGTCTCGGGAACACTGAAGCTTTCTTT	CASSLGNTEAFF
TRBJ1-4	-	TRBV7-8	-	TGTGCCAGCAGCACCCTGACAGCCTCAAGCGAGGAAAAACTGTTTTTT	CASSTLTASSEEKLFF
TRBJ1-3	TRBD1	TRBV7-8	-	TGTGCCAGCAGCGCCGGGACAGGGGTTGGAAACACCATATATTTT	CASSAGTGVGNTIYF
TRBJ1-2	-	TRBV6-1	-	TGTGCCAGCAGTGAAGCGGGAAGGATTAACTATGGCTACACCTTC	CASSEAGRINYGYTF
TRBJ1-5	TRBD1	TRBV7-2	-	TGTGCCAGCAGCCCGGGACAGTCGTATTGGCCCCAGCATTTT	CASSPGQSYWPQHF
TRBJ2-3	-	TRBV30	-	TGTGCCTGGAGTGCGCGGTCGACTAGCACAGATACGCAGTATTTT	CAWSARSTSTDTQYF
TRBJ2-1	-	TRBV5-1	-	TGCGCCAGCAGCTTGTACGGCGATGAGCAGTTCTTC	CASSLYGDEQFF
TRBJ2-1	-	TRBV5-1	few	TGCGCCAGCAGCTTGGCCCCGGATGAGCAGTTCTTC	CASSLAPDEQFF
TRBJ1-5	-	TRBV9	-	TGTGCCAGCACCCCGGACAGCTCCCCCAATCAGCCCCAGCATTTT	CASTPDSSPNQPQHF
TRBJ1-4	-	TRBV10-3	-	TGTGCCATCAGTGAGCATCAAGAACCGGAAAAACTGTTTTTT	CAISEHQEPEKLFF
TRBJ2-5	-	TRBV23-1	once	TGCGCCAGCAGTCAATCGAGTCACCCGCAAGAGACCCAGTACTTC	CASSQSSHPQETQYF
TRBJ1-1	TRBD1	TRBV28	-	TGTGCCAGCAGAGGGACAGGGAACACTGAAGCTTTCTTT	CASRGTGNTEAFF
TRBJ2-5	-	TRBV6-5	-	TGTGCCAGCAGTTCTCAAACGGGGGAGACCCAGTACTTC	CASSSQTGETQYF
TRBJ1-5	-	TRBV2	-	TGTGCCAGCAGTAAGGACTTCGACAATCAGCCCCAGCATTTT	CASSKDFDNQPQHF
TRBJ2-5	-	TRBV29-1	once	TGCAGCGTTGCCGGGGAAATAGGGGAGACCCAGTACTTC	CSVAGEIGETQYF
TRBJ1-2	-	TRBV19	-	TGTGCCAGTAGTATTGCTCTCTTGGAAGGCTACACCTTC	CASSIALLEGYTF
TRBJ2-7	-	TRBV5-6	-	TGTGCCAGCAGCTTCGGAGGGAGCTCCTACGAGCAGTACTTC	CASSFGGSSYEQYF
TRBJ2-7	TRBD1	TRBV28	-	TGTGCCAGCAGTTACAGGGGTAAGAGGGGCTACGAGCAGTACTTC	CASSYRGKRGYEQYF
TRBJ2-7	-	TRBV11-2	-	TGTGCCAGCAGCTTAGTTCGGGACGGGATCTACGAGCAGTACTTC	CASSLVRDGIYEQYF
TRBJ2-5	TRBD1	TRBV5-4	-	TGTGCCAGCAGCTCGGGACAGGACCAAGAGACCCAGTACTTC	CASSSGQDQETQYF
TRBJ2-4	TRBD2	TRBV6-1	-	TGTGCCAGCAGTGAAGGGACTAGCAGGGACATTCAGTACTTC	CASSEGTSRDIQYF
TRBJ1-1	-	TRBV28	-	TGTGCCAGCAGTTTTCCGCGGGACGTTTTAACTGAAGCTTTCTTT	CASSFPRDVLTEAFF
TRBJ2-1	-	TRBV30	-	TGTGCCTGGTCCATAGGGGACAATGAGCAGTTCTTC	CAWSIGDNEQFF
TRBJ2-7	-	TRBV6-4	once	TGTGCCATGGGTCTGGCAGTCTACGAGCAGTACTTC	CAMGLAVYEQYF
TRBJ2-5	-	TRBV10-3	-	TGTGCCATCAAACAAGGGGAAAACCAAGAGACCCAGTACTTC	CAIKQGENQETQYF
TRBJ2-7	TRBD2	TRBV13	-	TGTGCCAGCAGCTTAGGACGAGCGGGAGGGCGCGAGCAGTACTTC	CASSLGRAGGREQYF
TRBJ1-1	TRBD1	TRBV9	-	TGTGCCAGCAGCCCGGGACAGGGGGCGACTGAAGCTTTCTTT	CASSPGQGATEAFF
TRBJ2-1	TRBD1	TRBV27	-	TGTGCCAGCAGTTCCCGGGACAGGGATCTAGGAGAGCAGTTCTTC	CASSSRDRDLGEQFF
TRBJ1-6	TRBD1	TRBV9	-	TGTGCCAGCAGCGTAGAAAGGGGGCCCAATTCACCCCTCCACTTT	CASSVERGPNSPLHF
TRBJ2-7	TRBD1	TRBV4-1	-	TGCGCCAGCAGCCAGAGACAGGGAAGCTCCTACGAGCAGTACTTC	CASSQRQGSSYEQYF
TRBJ2-5	TRBD1	TRBV27	-	TGTGCCAGCAGTTTATCGACAGGGTTTGGGGAGACCCAGTACTTC	CASSLSTGFGETQYF
TRBJ2-5	TRBD2	TRBV4-3	once	TGCGCCAGCAGCCAAGGTGTAGCGGGGAGCCAAGAGACCCAGTACTTC	CASSQGVAGSQETQYF
TRBJ1-1	-	TRBV6-6	-	TGTGCCAGCGGTCTAGGCACTGAAGCTTTCTTT	CASGLGTEAFF
TRBJ2-7	-	TRBV6-1	-	TGTGCCAGCAATTTGGCAGGGAGTTACGAGCAGTACTTC	CASNLAGSYEQYF